Reported below is one T cell receptor beta chain. It lacks a known antigen. No base-level quality is on record; no much larger clone is a single base apart. Explained via the paper, the time point label denotes: baseline before first vaccination. What the treatment or condition label conveys for this sample: meningococcal conjugate vaccine given as trial control. Vaccinee samples came from UK trials COV001 and COV002, including a single-blind randomized controlled phase 2/3 trial of AZD1222 (ChAdOx1 nCoV-19) in healthy adults. For TCRbeta chain sequencing, PBMC samples were collected from trial participants at day 0 and at day 28 after the second dose. The data stem from a study of T cell responses to AZD1222 COVID-19 vaccine (dated by TCRdb to the early 2020s). As for the study more broadly: TCR sequencing was performed for some 250 trial participants, of whom around 210 were given two doses of AZD1222 and approximately 26 were given two doses of MenACWY control vaccine. Trial participants were enrolled into age subgroups of 18-55, 56-69 and 70-plus years, which contained about 150, 27 and 61 TCR-sequenced participants, respectively. The paper's findings and limits, for the study overall: Reportedly, almost half of the unique spike-specific TCRs recognized epitopes lying outside the regions that are mutated in the B.1.351 and B.1.1.7 variants. Only five or six AZD1222 recipients were SARS-CoV-2 seropositive at baseline, limiting conclusions about previously exposed vaccinees. CD4 TCRs associated with the vaccine covered the entire spike protein, and the dominant responses were in regions 160-218 and 743-854. Because no day 14 peak-response samples were available, repertoires were characterized only after the peak T cell response. Participants were mostly white British, with more females than males. The authors suggested clonal diversity may have been underestimated. After two AZD1222 doses, spike-specific TCR breadth and depth were significantly higher than at day 0 and than in MenACWY recipients. In the small 56-69-year group, the increase in depth fell short of significance, most likely because of low power.

The CDR3 regions of human TCRbeta chains were subjected to immunosequencing. On the authors' methods: TCRs in the repertoires were compared against a reference library of SARS-CoV-2-specific TCRs that had been generated with the MIRA antigen-specificity platform. Breadth was defined as the fraction of unique TCRs that were SARS-CoV-2-associated, and depth was defined as the fraction of total T cells that were SARS-CoV-2-associated. Each spike-specific TCR was assigned to its reactive spike region and to a CD4 or CD8 class using the MIRA data. Log10-transformed breadth and depth values were compared by one-way ANOVA with Sidak's multiple comparisons tests. Held by TCRdb, this immuneACCESS table contains in-frame sequences only and omits some clones. Under half of the omission traces to an unresolved V gene where checked; the cause of the rest is unknown. V and J calls and clone size follow that table, whereas D and trimming were derived from the DNA. The sample table holds approximately 140,000 clones, of which about 89% were seen once. 2.8% of the sample is held by the ten biggest clonotypes.

The source of this sequence is an adult in good health. This specimen was peripheral blood, taken on day 0 of MenACWY control vaccination.

The CDR3: CASSIRLWNTGELFF. The nucleotide sequence is TGTGCCAGTAGTATCAGGCTGTGGAACACCGGGGAGCTGTTTTTT. Recombination linked TRBV19 to TRBJ2-2; no D gene can be assigned with confidence. Looking up the germline V gene (reference sequence) yields CDR1 LNHDA and CDR2 SQIVND. The CDR3 measures 15 amino acids from cysteine to phenylalanine. Of all the DNA, just the CDR3 is kept, 45 bases in frame from base 1. V is pared back by 3 bases and J by 1 base, with 9 bases lying between the germline termini.